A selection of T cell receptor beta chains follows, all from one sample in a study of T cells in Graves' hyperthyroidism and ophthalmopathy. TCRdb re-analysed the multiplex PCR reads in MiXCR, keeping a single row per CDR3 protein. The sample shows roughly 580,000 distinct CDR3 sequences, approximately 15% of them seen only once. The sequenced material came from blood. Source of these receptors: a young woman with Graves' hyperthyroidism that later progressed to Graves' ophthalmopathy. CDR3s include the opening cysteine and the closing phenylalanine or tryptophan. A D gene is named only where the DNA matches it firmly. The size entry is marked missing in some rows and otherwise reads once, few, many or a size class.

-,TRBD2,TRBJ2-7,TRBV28,TGTGCCAGCAGGCTTAGCGGGGACTCCTACGAGCAGTACTTC,CASRLSGDSYEQYF
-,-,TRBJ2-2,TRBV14,TGTGCCAGCAGCCAAGTTTCGGACGGTCCCACCGGGGAGCTGTTTTTT,CASSQVSDGPTGELFF
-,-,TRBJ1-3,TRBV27,TGTGCCAGCAGCAACAGTGGGTCTGGAAACACCATATATTTT,CASSNSGSGNTIYF
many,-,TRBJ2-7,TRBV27,TGTGCCAGCAGTTTAGGCGGGAATCCCAGCGAGCAGTACTTC,CASSLGGNPSEQYF
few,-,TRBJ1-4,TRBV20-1,TGCAGTGCTAGGGAGTCGGCCGATGGAAAACTGTTTTTT,CSARESADGKLFF
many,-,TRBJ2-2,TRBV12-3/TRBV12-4,TGTGCCAGCAGGGGGGTATGGGAAGACACCGGGGAGCTGTTTTTT,CASRGVWEDTGELFF
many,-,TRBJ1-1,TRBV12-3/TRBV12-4,TGTGCCAGCAGTTTCAAATCGAACACTGAAGCTTTCTTT,CASSFKSNTEAFF
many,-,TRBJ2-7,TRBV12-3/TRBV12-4,TGTGCCAGCAGGGCTGCAATTGGCGACTACGAGCAGTACTTC,CASRAAIGDYEQYF
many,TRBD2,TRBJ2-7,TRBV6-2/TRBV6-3,TGTGCCAGCAGTCCTTTACCGGGACTAAACAAGCGGAACTCCTACGAGCAGTACTTC,CASSPLPGLNKRNSYEQYF
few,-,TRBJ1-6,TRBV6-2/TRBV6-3,TGTGCCAGCAGTTACTCCCCGGAGAATTCACCCCTCCACTTT,CASSYSPENSPLHF
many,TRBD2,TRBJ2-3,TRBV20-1,TGCAGTGCGCCAGCTAGCGGCTTCACAGATACGCAGTATTTT,CSAPASGFTDTQYF
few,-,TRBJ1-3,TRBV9,TGTGCCAGCAGCGTAGGGGAGGGGCTCTCTGGAAACACCATATATTTT,CASSVGEGLSGNTIYF
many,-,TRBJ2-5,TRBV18,TGTGCCAGCTCACCTCTAAGGGGAGAGACCCAGTACTTC,CASSPLRGETQYF
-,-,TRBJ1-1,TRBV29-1,TGCAGCGTTGAAGTTTCTGAAGCTTTCTTT,CSVEVSEAFF
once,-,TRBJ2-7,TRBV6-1,TGTGCCAGCAGTCCCGGGACATCGGACTACGAGCAGTACTTC,CASSPGTSDYEQYF
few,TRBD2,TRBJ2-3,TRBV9,TGTGCCAGCAGCACCACCGGGACTAGCCCAGATACGCAGTATTTT,CASSTTGTSPDTQYF
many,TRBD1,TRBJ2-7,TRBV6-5,TGTGCCAGCAGTTACGGCACAGGGGGCACGTCCTACGAGCAGTACTTC,CASSYGTGGTSYEQYF
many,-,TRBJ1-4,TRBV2,TGTGCCAGCATGGTTAGGGGTGCGTCTGAAAAACTGTTTTTT,CASMVRGASEKLFF
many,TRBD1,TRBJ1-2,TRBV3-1,TGTGCCAGCAGCCAACCCGGACAGGGGGCCTATGGCTACACCTTC,CASSQPGQGAYGYTF
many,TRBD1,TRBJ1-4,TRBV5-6,TGTGCCAGCAGCCGCAGGGGGGAAAAACTGTTTTTT,CASSRRGEKLFF
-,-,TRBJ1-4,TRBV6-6,TGTGCCAGCAGTTACTCGACGATCGGTTGGGAAGAACTGTTTTTT,CASSYSTIGWEELFF
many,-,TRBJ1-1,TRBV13,TGTCCCAGCAGGTATAGTCAATCTGAAGCTTTCTTT,CPSRYSQSEAFF
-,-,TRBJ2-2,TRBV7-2,TGTGCCAGCAGCTTGGAAGAAGCTGACGGGGAGCTGTTTTTT,CASSLEEADGELFF
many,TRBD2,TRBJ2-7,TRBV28,TGTGCCAGCAGGGGACTAGCGGGAGCCAGCTACGAGCAGTACTTC,CASRGLAGASYEQYF
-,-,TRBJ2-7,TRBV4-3,TGCGCCAGCAGCCAAGATAGGACCCAGGAGCAGTACTTC,CASSQDRTQEQYF
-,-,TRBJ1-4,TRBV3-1,TGTGCCAGCAGCCCGCGGGGCAGCTTTAATGAAAAACTGTTTTTT,CASSPRGSFNEKLFF